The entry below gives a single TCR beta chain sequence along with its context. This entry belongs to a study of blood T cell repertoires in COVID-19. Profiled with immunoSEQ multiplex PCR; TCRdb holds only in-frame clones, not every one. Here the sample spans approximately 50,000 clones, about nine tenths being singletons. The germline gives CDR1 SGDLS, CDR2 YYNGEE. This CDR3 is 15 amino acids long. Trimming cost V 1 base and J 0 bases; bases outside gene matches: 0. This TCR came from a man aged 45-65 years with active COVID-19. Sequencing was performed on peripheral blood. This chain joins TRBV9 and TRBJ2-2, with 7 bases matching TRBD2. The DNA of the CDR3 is TGTGCCAGCAGCGTAAGCGGGGCGAACACCGGGGAGCTGTTTTTT. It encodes CASSVSGANTGELFF.